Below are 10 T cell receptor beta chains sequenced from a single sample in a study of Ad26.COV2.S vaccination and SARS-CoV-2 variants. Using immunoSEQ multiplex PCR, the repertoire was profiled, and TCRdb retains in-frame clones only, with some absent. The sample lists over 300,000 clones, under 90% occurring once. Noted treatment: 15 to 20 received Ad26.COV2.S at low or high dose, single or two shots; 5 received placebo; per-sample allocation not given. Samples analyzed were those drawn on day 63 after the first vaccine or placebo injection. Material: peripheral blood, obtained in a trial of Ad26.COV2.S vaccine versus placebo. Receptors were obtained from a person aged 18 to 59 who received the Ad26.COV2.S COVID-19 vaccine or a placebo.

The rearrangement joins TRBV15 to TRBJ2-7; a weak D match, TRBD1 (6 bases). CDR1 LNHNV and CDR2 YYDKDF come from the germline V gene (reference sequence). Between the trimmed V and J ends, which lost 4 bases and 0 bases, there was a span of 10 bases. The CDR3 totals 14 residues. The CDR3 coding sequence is TGTGCCACCAGCATCGGACAGAGCTCCTACGAGCAGTACTTC. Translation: CATSIGQSSYEQYF.

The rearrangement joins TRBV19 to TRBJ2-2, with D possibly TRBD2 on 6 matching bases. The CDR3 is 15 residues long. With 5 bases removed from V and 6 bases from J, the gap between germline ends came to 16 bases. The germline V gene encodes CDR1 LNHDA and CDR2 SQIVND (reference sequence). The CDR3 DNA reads TGTGCCAGTAGTCCCCAGCGCCCGGGGGCCGGGGAGCTGTTTTTT. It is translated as CASSPQRPGAGELFF.

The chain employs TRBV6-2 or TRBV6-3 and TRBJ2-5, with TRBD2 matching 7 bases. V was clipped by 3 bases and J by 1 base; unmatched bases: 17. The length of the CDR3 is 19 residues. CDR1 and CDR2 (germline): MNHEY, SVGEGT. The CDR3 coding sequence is TGTGCCAGCAGTTATGGGTCGGGGTCGGCTAGCGGATTCCAAGAGACCCAGTACTTC. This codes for CASSYGSGSASGFQETQYF.

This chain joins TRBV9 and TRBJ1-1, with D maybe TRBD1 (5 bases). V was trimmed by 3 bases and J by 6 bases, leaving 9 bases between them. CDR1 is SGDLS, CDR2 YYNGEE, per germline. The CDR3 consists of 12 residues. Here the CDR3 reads CASSDDSPEAFF. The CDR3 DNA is TGTGCCAGCAGCGATGACAGCCCTGAAGCTTTCTTT.

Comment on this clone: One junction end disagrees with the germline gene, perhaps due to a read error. In nucleotides, the CDR3 is TGTGCCAGCAGGGAAGACAGGGCGTCTAATTCACCCCTCCACTTT. This codes for CASREDRASNSPLHF. The rearrangement uses TRBV2 and TRBJ1-6; TRBD1 matches at 7 bases. The germline gives CDR1 SNHLY, CDR2 FYNNEI. CDR3 length equals 15 residues.

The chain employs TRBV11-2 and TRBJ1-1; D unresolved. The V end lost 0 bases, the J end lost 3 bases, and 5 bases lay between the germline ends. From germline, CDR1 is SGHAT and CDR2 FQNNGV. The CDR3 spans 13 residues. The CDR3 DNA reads TGTGCCAGCAGCTTAGAAAGTTACACTGAAGCTTTCTTT. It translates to CASSLESYTEAFF. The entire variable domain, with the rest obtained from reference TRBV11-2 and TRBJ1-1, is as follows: EAGVAQSPRYKIIEKRQSVAFWCNPISGHATLYWYQQILGQGPKLLIQFQNNGVVDDSQLPKDRFSAERLKGVDSTLKIQPAKLEDSAVYLCASSLESYTEAFFGQGTRLTVV.

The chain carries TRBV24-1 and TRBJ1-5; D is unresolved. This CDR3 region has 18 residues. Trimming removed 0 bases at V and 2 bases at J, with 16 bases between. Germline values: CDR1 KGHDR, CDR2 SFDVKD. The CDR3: CATSDLHKVVKGNQPQHF. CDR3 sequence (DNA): TGTGCCACCAGTGATTTGCATAAGGTAGTGAAGGGCAATCAGCCCCAGCATTTT.

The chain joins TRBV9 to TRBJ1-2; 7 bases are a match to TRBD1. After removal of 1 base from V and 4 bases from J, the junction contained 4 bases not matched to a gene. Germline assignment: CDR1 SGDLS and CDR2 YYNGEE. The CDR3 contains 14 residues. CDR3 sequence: CASSVRQGSYGYTF. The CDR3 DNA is TGTGCCAGCAGCGTACGACAGGGTTCCTATGGCTACACCTTC.

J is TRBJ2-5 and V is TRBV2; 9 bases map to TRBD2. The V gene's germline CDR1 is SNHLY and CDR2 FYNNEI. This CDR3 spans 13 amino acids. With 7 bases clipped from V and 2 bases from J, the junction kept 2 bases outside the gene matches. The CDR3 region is CASTLAGQETQYF. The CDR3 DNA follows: TGTGCCAGCACGCTAGCGGGACAAGAGACCCAGTACTTC. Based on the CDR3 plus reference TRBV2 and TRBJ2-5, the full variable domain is EPEVTQTPSHQVTQMGQEVILRCVPISNHLYFYWYRQILGQKVEFLVSFYNNEISEKSEIFDDQFSVERPDGSNFTLKIRSTKLEDSAMYFCASTLAGQETQYFGPGTRLLVL.

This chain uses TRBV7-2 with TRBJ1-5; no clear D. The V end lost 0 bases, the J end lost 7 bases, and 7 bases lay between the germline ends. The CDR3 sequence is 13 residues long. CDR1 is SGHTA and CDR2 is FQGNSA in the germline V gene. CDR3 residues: CASSLAQMQPQHF. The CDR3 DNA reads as TGTGCCAGCAGCTTAGCCCAGATGCAGCCCCAGCATTTT. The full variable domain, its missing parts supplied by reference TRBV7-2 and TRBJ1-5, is GAGVSQSPSNKVTEKGKDVELRCDPISGHTALYWYRQSLGQGLEFLIYFQGNSAPDKSGLPSDRFSAERTGGSVSTLTIQRTQQEDSAVYLCASSLAQMQPQHFGDGTRLSIL.